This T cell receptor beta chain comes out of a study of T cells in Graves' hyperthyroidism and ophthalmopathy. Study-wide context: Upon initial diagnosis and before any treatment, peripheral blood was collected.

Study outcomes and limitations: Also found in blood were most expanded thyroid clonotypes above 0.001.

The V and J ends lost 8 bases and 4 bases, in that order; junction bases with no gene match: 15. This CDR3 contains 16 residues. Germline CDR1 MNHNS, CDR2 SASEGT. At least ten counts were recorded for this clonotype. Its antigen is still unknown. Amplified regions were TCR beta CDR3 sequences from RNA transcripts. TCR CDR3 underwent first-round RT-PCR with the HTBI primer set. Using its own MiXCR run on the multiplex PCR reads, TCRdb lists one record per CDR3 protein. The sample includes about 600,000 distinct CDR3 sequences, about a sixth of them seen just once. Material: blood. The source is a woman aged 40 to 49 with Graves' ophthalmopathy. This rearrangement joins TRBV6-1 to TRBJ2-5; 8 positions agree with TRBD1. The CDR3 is CASSPSWQGARETQYF. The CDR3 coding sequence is TGTGCCAGCTCCCCTTCGTGGCAGGGGGCAAGAGAGACCCAGTACTTC.